The 16 T cell receptor beta chains in this list originate from one sample, sequenced in a study of cytomegalovirus exposure and HLA in healthy donors. The study ran its PCR with 60 Vbeta and 13 Jbeta primers. The repertoire was sequenced with immunoSEQ multiplex PCR; TCRdb's copy has only in-frame clones and lacks some. The sample contains over 150,000 clones, around 75% of which appear only once. Sequencing was carried out using PBMCs. These receptors were obtained from a man aged 18 to 29 in good health and CMV-seronegative.

V is TRBV2 and J is TRBJ2-3, with D possibly TRBD2 on 7 matching bases. V was clipped by 7 bases and J by 0 bases, with 11 bases between them. The CDR3 sequence is 14 residues long. Per germline, CDR1 SNHLY and CDR2 FYNNEI. The CDR3 reads CASKGGTSTDTQYF. CDR3 nucleotide sequence: TGTGCCAGCAAGGGGGGGACTAGCACAGATACGCAGTATTTT.

V usage is TRBV30 and J usage is TRBJ2-4, with D possibly TRBD2 on 7 matching bases. Germline-derived CDR1 and CDR2 are GTSNPN and SVGIG (reference sequence). This CDR3 is built from 15 residues. V was shortened by 5 bases and J by 1 base, with 15 bases between the two germline ends. The chain's CDR3 is CAWGGALQAKNIQYF. As DNA, the CDR3 is TGTGCCTGGGGGGGGGCCCTCCAGGCCAAAAACATTCAGTACTTC.

On this clone: Different DNA sequences within this sample yield the same CDR3. The rearrangement joins TRBV7-2 to TRBJ2-5; TRBD1 is a possible D gene (6 bases). Germline assignment: CDR1 SGHTA and CDR2 FQGNSA. CDR3 length: 13 residues. Between the trimmed V and J ends, which lost 4 bases and 6 bases, there was a span of 12 bases. The chain's CDR3 is CASSSGQQKTQYF. CDR3 in DNA: TGTGCCAGCAGCTCCGGACAGCAGAAGACCCAGTACTTC. The full variable domain, in which reference TRBV7-2 and TRBJ2-5 provide the parts outside the CDR3, is GAGVSQSPSNKVTEKGKDVELRCDPISGHTALYWYRQSLGQGLEFLIYFQGNSAPDKSGLPSDRFSAERTGGSVSTLTIQRTQQEDSAVYLCASSSGQQKTQYFGPGTRLLVL.

The chain couples TRBV7-2 to TRBJ2-1; 14 nucleotides line up with TRBD2. Trimming cost V 5 bases and J 9 bases; bases outside gene matches: 6. The CDR3 consists of 15 residues. Germline assignment: CDR1 SGHTA and CDR2 FQGNSA. DNA for the CDR3: TGTGCCAGCAGCCACGGGACTAGCGGGAGTGGTGAGCAGTTCTTC. Its translation: CASSHGTSGSGEQFF.

CDR3: CASSGLYGEQYF. CDR3 DNA: TGTGCCAGCAGCGGCCTATACGGCGAGCAGTACTTC. The chain is built from TRBV9 and TRBJ2-7, with D uncertain. Germline V lookup: CDR1 SGDLS, CDR2 YYNGEE. Trimming shortened V by 3 bases and J by 6 bases, and 10 bases separated the two germline ends. The CDR3 is made up of 12 amino acids. The variable domain in full, completed from reference TRBV9 and TRBJ2-7, reads DSGVTQTPKHLITATGQRVTLRCSPRSGDLSVYWYQQSLDQGLQFLIQYYNGEERAKGNILERFSAQQFPDLHSELNLSSLELGDSALYFCASSGLYGEQYFGPGTRLTVT.

The chain recombines TRBV4-1 with TRBJ2-5; 8 bases are a match to TRBD1. With 4 bases clipped from V and 2 bases from J, the junction kept 3 bases outside the gene matches. The CDR3 consists of 14 residues. CDR1 and CDR2 (germline): MGHRA, YSYEKL. CDR3 bases: TGCGCCAGCAGCCCCGGACAGGGACAAGAGACCCAGTACTTC. It encodes CASSPGQGQETQYF.

The chain links TRBV5-6 to TRBJ1-4, with D tentatively TRBD1 (6 bases). CDR3 length: 15 residues. Germline V gives CDR1 SGHDT, CDR2 YYEEEE. The ends were cut back, 3 bases at V and 4 bases at J, with 13 bases in the middle. CDR3: CASSSRGGGNEKLFF. CDR3 bases: TGTGCCAGCAGCTCGCGAGGGGGGGGTAATGAAAAACTGTTTTTT.

This clone showed up just a few times. The genes are TRBV5-1 and TRBJ2-1; 7 nucleotides align to TRBD2. From germline, CDR1 is SGHRS and CDR2 YFSETQ. The trim removed 0 bases at V and 7 bases at J, leaving 7 bases unmatched. CDR3 size: 15 residues. The CDR3 here is CASSLVSGSGNEQFF. CDR3 DNA: TGCGCCAGCAGCTTGGTTAGCGGGTCGGGGAATGAGCAGTTCTTC.

This clone showed up just once. The chain has TRBV19 and TRBJ2-7; TRBD1 agrees at 8 bases. Germline assignment: CDR1 LNHDA and CDR2 SQIVND (reference sequence). The CDR3 length is 12 residues. V gave up 6 bases and J gave up 6 bases; unmatched junction bases: 4. The CDR3 protein is CASRPTGGEQYF. The CDR3, as DNA: TGTGCCAGTAGACCTACAGGGGGCGAGCAGTACTTC.

Points on this clone: This CDR3 is also generated by other DNA sequences in the sample. The chain joins TRBV18 to TRBJ1-5; D might be TRBD1 (5 bases). Trimming stripped 3 bases from V and 5 bases from J, with 8 bases between. Germline V lookup: CDR1 KGHSH, CDR2 LQKENI. This CDR3 contains 13 residues. The CDR3 DNA reads as TGTGCCAGCTCACCGGGGCGAGATCAGCCCCAGCATTTT. Its translation is CASSPGRDQPQHF.

V and J are TRBV6-1 and TRBJ1-4; 9 bases align to TRBD1. CDR1 is MNHNS and CDR2 is SASEGT in the germline V gene. The CDR3 has 16 amino acids. V lost 4 bases and J lost 0; bases outside the gene matches: 3. The CDR3 nucleotides read TGTGCCAGCAGTGTGGGACAGGGACCAACTAATGAAAAACTGTTTTTT. Its protein product is CASSVGQGPTNEKLFF.

The J gene is TRBJ2-7, the V gene TRBV11-2; 7 bases agree with TRBD1. The trim removed 0 bases at V and 3 bases at J, leaving 8 bases unmatched. Per the germline V gene, CDR1 is SGHAT and CDR2 is FQNNGV. The CDR3 contains 16 residues. The CDR3 loop is CASSLDLRDSVYEQYF. Written as DNA, the CDR3 is TGTGCCAGCAGCTTAGATCTCCGGGACAGCGTCTACGAGCAGTACTTC.

This chain uses TRBV6-5 with TRBJ2-7; TRBD1 is a possible D gene (5 bases). CDR1 and CDR2 (germline): MNHEY, SVGAGI. Between the trimmed V and J ends, which lost 6 bases and 3 bases, there was a span of 15 bases. The CDR3 has 14 residues. This CDR3 reads CASRDNWNYYEQYF. DNA of the CDR3: TGTGCCAGCAGGGACAACTGGAACTACTACGAGCAGTACTTC.

The V and J genes are TRBV28 and TRBJ2-7; no reliable D call. Germline V lookup: CDR1 MDHEN, CDR2 SYDVKM. This CDR3 region has 11 residues. Trimming took 5 bases from V and 3 from J, leaving 5 bases between them. The CDR3 loop is CASSLYYEQYF. The CDR3 nucleotides read TGTGCCAGCAGTCTTTACTACGAGCAGTACTTC. Full variable domain (missing parts from reference TRBV28 and TRBJ2-7): DVKVTQSSRYLVKRTGEKVFLECVQDMDHENMFWYRQDPGLGLRLIYFSYDVKMKEKGDIPEGYSVSREKKERFSLILESASTNQTSMYLCASSLYYEQYFGPGTRLTVT.

J is TRBJ2-7 and V is TRBV6-4, with 7 bases fitting TRBD1. The CDR3 loop spans 14 amino acids. CDR1 and CDR2 from the germline V gene are MRHNA and SNTAGT. V gave up 6 bases and J gave up 0 bases; unmatched junction bases: 5. The CDR3 nucleotides are TGTGCCAGCAGCGCACAGGGGAGCTCCTACGAGCAGTACTTC. It is translated as CASSAQGSSYEQYF.

V gene TRBV5-8 combines with J gene TRBJ2-1; the match to TRBD2 covers 7 bases. V lost 6 bases, J lost 0 bases, and 6 bases stayed unmatched. The CDR3 loop spans 15 amino acids. Germline values: CDR1 SGHTS, CDR2 YDEGEE. CDR3 nucleotide sequence: TGTGCCAGCACCCCTTTAGCGGGCTCCTACAATGAGCAGTTCTTC. As protein: CASTPLAGSYNEQFF.